The clone carrying this T cell receptor beta chain was counted between two and nine times. The antigen is undetermined. These data are taken from a study of T cells in Graves' hyperthyroidism and ophthalmopathy. Overall study results and limits: Ophthalmopathy was model-predicted a median about 6.9 months pre-onset.

RNA transcripts yielded amplified TCR beta CDR3 regions. The study used the HTBI primer set for a first-round RT-PCR of the TCR CDR3. TCRdb re-derived calls from the multiplex PCR reads in MiXCR, one entry per CDR3 protein. The repertoire consists of around 700,000 distinct CDR3 sequences, with around 20% occurring once and the leading ten covering about a sixth. The length of the CDR3 is 13 residues. Germline CDR1 reads SGHRS; CDR2 reads YFSETQ. The V segment lost 1 base and the J segment 8 bases; nucleotides outside the gene matches: 5. The chain recombines TRBV5-1 with TRBJ1-1; 7 positions match TRBD1. The receptor was derived from a woman in her forties or fifties with Graves' hyperthyroidism that later progressed to Graves' ophthalmopathy. Sequenced sample: blood. The DNA of the CDR3 is TGCGCCAGCAGCTTGCTGGACAGGCGAGAAGCTTTCTTT. Its protein product is CASSLLDRREAFF. The entire variable domain, with the rest obtained from reference TRBV5-1 and TRBJ1-1, is as follows: KAGVTQTPRYLIKTRGQQVTLSCSPISGHRSVSWYQQTPGQGLQFLFEYFSETQRNKGNFPGRFSGRQFSNSRSEMNVSTLELGDSALYLCASSLLDRREAFFGQGTRLTVV.